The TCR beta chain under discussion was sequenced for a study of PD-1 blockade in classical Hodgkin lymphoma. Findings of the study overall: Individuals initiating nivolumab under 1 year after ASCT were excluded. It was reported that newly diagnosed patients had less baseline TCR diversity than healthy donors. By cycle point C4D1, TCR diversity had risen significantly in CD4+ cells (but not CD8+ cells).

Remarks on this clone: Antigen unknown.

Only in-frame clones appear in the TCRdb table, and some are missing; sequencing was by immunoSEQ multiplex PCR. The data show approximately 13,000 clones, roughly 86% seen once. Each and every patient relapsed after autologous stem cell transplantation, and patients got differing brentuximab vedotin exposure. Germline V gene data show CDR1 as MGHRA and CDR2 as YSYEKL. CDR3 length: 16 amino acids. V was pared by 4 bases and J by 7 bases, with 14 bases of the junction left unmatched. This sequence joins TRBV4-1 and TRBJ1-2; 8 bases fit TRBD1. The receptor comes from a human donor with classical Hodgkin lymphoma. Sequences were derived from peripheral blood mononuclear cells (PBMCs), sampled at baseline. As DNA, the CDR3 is TGCGCCAGCAGCCTACTACCTTATGGACAGGGTTCTGGCTACACCTTC. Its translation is CASSLLPYGQGSGYTF.